This T cell receptor gamma chain was profiled in a study of gammadelta T cells in human blood. CDR3 length: 13 residues. V lost 0 bases to trimming and J lost 12 bases; unmatched junction nucleotides: 11. CDR1 and CDR2 from the germline V gene are VTNTFY and YDVSTARD (reference sequence). By sample share, this clone is hyperexpanded. Its target is unknown. TCRdb reprocessed the RT-PCR reads through CATT. The table has about 180 gamma-chain clones, under 2% seen once; the top ten hold 50%. Overall study results and limits: Right after birth, innate γδ T cells reportedly expanded polyclonally after microbial exposure.

The chain carries TRGV3 and TRGJ1 or TRGJ2. The sample comprised non-Vgamma9Vdelta2 gamma-delta T cells from adult blood. The sequence was collected from a human donor. CDR3 nucleotides: TGTGCCACCTGGGACAGGCAGGTATTGAGGAAACTCTTT. Translating gives CATWDRQVLRKLF.